This T cell receptor beta chain is from a study of T-cell reconstitution after alpha-beta-depleted transplantation in children. V lost 6 bases and J 2 bases, leaving 9 bases between the germline ends. The CDR3 length is 12 residues. Germline-derived CDR1 and CDR2 are SGHRS and YFSETQ. A TCRbeta library incorporating unique molecular identifiers was prepared. One entry per CDR3 protein, called by TCRdb with MiXCR from the PCR reads. The sample shows 500,000 to 600,000 distinct CDR3 sequences, 25% to 30% of them seen only once. The rearrangement links TRBV5-1 to TRBJ2-7; maybe TRBD2 (6 bases). The sequences come from PBMCs, collected before TCRalphabeta/CD19-depleted stem cell transplant. The sequence derives from a boy less than two years old with Wiskott-Aldrich syndrome, due to receive a stem cell transplant. The CDR3 bases are TGCGCCAGCACGGGGGTTACCTACGAGCAGTACTTC. This gives the protein CASTGVTYEQYF.